These 7 T cell receptor beta chains came from one sample sequenced in a study of T cells after yellow fever vaccination. Using its own MiXCR run on the 5' RACE reads, TCRdb lists one record per CDR3 protein. Of about 300,000 distinct CDR3 sequences in the sample, 8.5% to 10% are singletons; the top ten hold about 3%. Sequencing was performed on CD4+ T cells sorted from PBMCs, taken 5 days after the yellow fever booster vaccination. These receptors all stem from a man aged 18 to 30 who received the YFV17D yellow fever vaccine.

This clonotype was detected ten times or more. The chain is built from TRBV29-1 and TRBJ2-3; D unclear. The germline gives CDR1 SQVTM, CDR2 ANQGSEA. The CDR3 spans 13 residues. V dropped 6 bases and J dropped 0 bases, with 10 bases sitting between them. Here the CDR3 reads CSVDLGSTDTQYF. The CDR3 DNA reads TGCAGCGTCGATCTGGGTAGCACAGATACGCAGTATTTT.

This clonotype appeared a few times. This chain connects TRBV19 to TRBJ1-1; 8 nucleotides line up with TRBD1. Germline loops: CDR1 LNHDA, CDR2 SQIVND (reference sequence). The CDR3 contains 14 residues. V shed 7 bases and J 1 base; nucleotides not matched to a gene: 5. CDR3 nucleotide sequence: TGTGCCAGTACCCGACAGGGGACGAACACTGAAGCTTTCTTT. Encoded protein: CASTRQGTNTEAFF. The whole variable domain, filled in from reference TRBV19 and TRBJ1-1, reads DGGITQSPKYLFRKEGQNVTLSCEQNLNHDAMYWYRQDPGQGLRLIYYSQIVNDFQKGDIAEGYSVSREKKESFPLTVTSAQKNPTAFYLCASTRQGTNTEAFFGQGTRLTVV.

There are a few counts of this clonotype. V gene TRBV28 combines with J gene TRBJ2-7; TRBD2 aligns across 7 bases. Trimming at V came to 5 bases and at J to 6 bases, leaving 13 bases not matched to a gene. Germline-derived CDR1 and CDR2 are MDHEN and SYDVKM. This CDR3 is 15 amino acids long. The CDR3 DNA is TGTGCCAGCAGTGCTCGGGGGGAGGGGCCATCCGAGCAGTACGTC. It codes for CASSARGEGPSEQYV.

This clonotype was seen at least ten times. The chain recombines TRBV5-1 with TRBJ2-1, with D hard to call. This CDR3 contains 12 residues. Trimming cost V 0 bases and J 5 bases, with 3 bases left between them. The germline gives CDR1 SGHRS, CDR2 YFSETQ. The CDR3 is CASSLGHNEQFF. DNA for the CDR3: TGCGCCAGCAGCTTGGGGCACAATGAGCAGTTCTTC.

The chain recombines TRBV18 with TRBJ1-4; D is unclear. Per the germline V gene, CDR1 is KGHSH and CDR2 is LQKENI. CDR3 length: 15 residues. Trimming removed 3 bases from V and 5 bases from J, with 13 bases in between. Here the CDR3 reads CASSPPAGTNEKLFF. DNA for the CDR3: TGTGCCAGCTCACCCCCCGCAGGAACAAATGAAAAACTGTTTTTT.

V and J are TRBV12-3 or TRBV12-4 and TRBJ2-5; D call uncertain. Trimming pared 6 bases from V and 4 bases from J, leaving 15 bases between. This CDR3 region has 14 residues. The CDR3 DNA follows: TGTGCCAGCAGCCGCGTGAGCCGCCGAGAGACCCAGTACTTC. Translated: CASSRVSRRETQYF.

This chain links TRBV20-1 with TRBJ1-5; 9 bases match TRBD1. The CDR3 length is 14 residues. From germline, CDR1 is DFQATT and CDR2 SNEGSKA (reference sequence). V dropped 6 bases and J dropped 0; count of bases not matched to a gene: 3. As DNA, the CDR3 is TGCAGTGCGGGACAGGGAAATAGCAATCAGCCCCAGCATTTT. Protein: CSAGQGNSNQPQHF.